These T cell receptor beta chains were read from a single sample in a study of blood T cells in healthy people across ages. TCRdb fed the 5' RACE reads into MiXCR, producing one record per CDR3 protein. The table lists 800,000 or so distinct CDR3 sequences, about 47% of them singletons. The sequenced sample consisted of blood. The receptors were sampled from a man older than 75 in good health. Both conserved end residues are part of each CDR3. Each record gives: J gene, D gene, V gene, clone size, CDR3 protein, CDR3 DNA. A D gene is named only where the DNA matches it firmly. Expanded clones are given a class, and other clones once, few, many or no size at all.

TRBJ2-5	-	TRBV15	-	CATSASRTRETQYF	TGTGCCACCAGCGCATCTCGAACACGAGAGACCCAGTACTTC
TRBJ2-1	-	TRBV5-6	few	CASSLAGLASEQFF	TGTGCCAGCAGCTTGGCCGGTCTAGCCAGTGAGCAGTTCTTC
TRBJ1-5	-	TRBV27	-	CASSSGRGRPQHF	TGTGCCAGCAGTTCGGGGAGGGGAAGGCCCCAGCATTTT
TRBJ2-7	TRBD1	TRBV2	-	CASCWTGELHEQYF	TGTGCCAGCTGCTGGACAGGGGAACTCCACGAGCAGTACTTC
TRBJ1-1	-	TRBV19	-	CASSKTEQGSPTEAFF	TGTGCCAGTAGTAAGACCGAACAGGGTTCGCCCACTGAAGCTTTCTTT
TRBJ2-7	TRBD2	TRBV20-1	many	CSAWTSGSDEQYF	TGCAGTGCCTGGACTAGCGGGAGCGACGAGCAGTACTTC
TRBJ2-7	-	TRBV20-1	few	CSARLVYEQYF	TGCAGTGCCAGACTAGTTTACGAGCAGTACTTC
TRBJ2-3	-	TRBV2	-	CASRSPDDGKQYF	TGTGCCAGCAGAAGCCCGGACGACGGAAAGCAGTATTTT
TRBJ1-2	-	TRBV6-2/TRBV6-3	-	CASQSEGYYGYTF	TGTGCCAGTCAATCGGAGGGTTACTATGGCTACACCTTC
TRBJ2-3	-	TRBV24-1	few	CATSGTGSARPDTQYF	TGTGCCACCAGTGGAACCGGGAGCGCCCGCCCAGATACGCAGTATTTT
TRBJ1-5	TRBD1	TRBV20-1	once	CSASPGQGLPQHF	TGCAGTGCTAGCCCGGGACAGGGTTTGCCCCAGCATTTT
TRBJ2-3	TRBD2	TRBV11-2	-	CASGPNSGRAGDTQYF	TGTGCCAGCGGCCCAAACAGCGGGAGGGCCGGGGATACGCAGTATTTT
TRBJ2-5	TRBD2	TRBV15	-	CAASRDGTSGETQYF	TGTGCCGCCAGCAGAGACGGGACTAGCGGTGAGACCCAGTACTTC
TRBJ1-5	-	TRBV10-3	few	CAVSDPARGFSNQPQHF	TGTGCCGTCAGTGACCCCGCCCGCGGGTTTAGCAATCAGCCCCAGCATTTT
TRBJ1-5	TRBD1	TRBV5-1	few	CASSPSGTGGNQPQHF	TGCGCCAGCAGCCCGTCCGGGACAGGGGGCAATCAGCCCCAGCATTTT
TRBJ2-7	TRBD2	TRBV7-2	many	CASSLARTSGSSYEQYF	TGTGCCAGCAGCTTAGCGAGGACTAGCGGGAGCTCCTACGAGCAGTACTTC
TRBJ2-3	-	TRBV9	-	CASSWGYGTDTQYF	TGTGCCAGCTCCTGGGGATACGGCACAGATACGCAGTATTTT
TRBJ2-7	-	TRBV5-1	-	CASSSAASYEQYF	TGCGCCAGCAGCTCGGCAGCCTCCTACGAGCAGTACTTC
TRBJ1-1	-	TRBV28	-	CASSWVGQKAFF	TGTGCCAGCAGTTGGGTAGGGCAGAAAGCTTTCTTT
TRBJ2-1	TRBD2	TRBV20-1	-	CNALPLGAGDYNEQFF	TGCAATGCCCTCCCTCTGGGAGCGGGAGACTACAATGAGCAGTTCTTC
TRBJ2-7	TRBD2	TRBV25-1	few	CASSEILAASYEQYF	TGTGCCAGCAGTGAAATCCTAGCGGCTTCCTACGAGCAGTACTTC
TRBJ1-1	-	TRBV6-1	-	CASSEAPDSPREAFF	TGTGCCAGCAGTGAAGCCCCCGACAGTCCTCGGGAAGCTTTCTTT
TRBJ2-2	TRBD2	TRBV20-1	-	CSAQSGRANTGELFF	TGCAGTGCTCAAAGCGGGAGAGCGAACACCGGGGAGCTGTTTTTT
TRBJ1-1	-	TRBV12-3/TRBV12-4	-	CASSYRWGEGTEAFF	TGTGCCAGCAGTTACCGCTGGGGGGAGGGCACTGAAGCTTTCTTT
TRBJ1-1	-	TRBV3-1	-	CASSLTLNTEAFF	TGTGCCAGCAGCCTAACCCTGAACACTGAAGCTTTCTTT
TRBJ2-6	TRBD1	TRBV2	-	CASSEQGAPGANVLTF	TGTGCCAGCAGTGAACAGGGGGCCCCGGGGGCCAACGTCCTGACTTTC
TRBJ2-1	TRBD2	TRBV29-1	-	CSVHRTSGRNNEQFF	TGCAGCGTCCATCGGACTAGCGGGAGGAACAATGAGCAGTTCTTC